This T cell receptor (beta chain) comes out of a study of cytomegalovirus exposure and HLA in healthy donors. The CDR3 is 15 residues long. The germline V and J ends were trimmed by 4 bases and 0 bases, with 13 bases remaining between them. Germline V gives CDR1 MNHEY, CDR2 SVGAGI. Amplification used 60 Vbeta primers and 13 Jbeta primers. Profiling relied on immunoSEQ multiplex PCR, and the TCRdb table lists in-frame clones only, not all of them. The sample holds approximately 53,000 clones, about 77% seen once. This sequence was found in a woman in her 40s in good health and CMV-seropositive. Sequenced material: PBMCs. V usage is TRBV6-5 and J usage is TRBJ2-7; tentative D call: TRBD1 (6 bases). As DNA, the CDR3 is TGTGCCAGCAGTTCCCCGGGACAAGACTCCTACGAGCAGTACTTC. It translates to CASSSPGQDSYEQYF.